Listed below are T cell receptor beta chains from one sample, sequenced in a study of shared clonotypes between healthy human individuals. This table comes from immunoSEQ multiplex PCR, and its TCRdb copy is limited to in-frame clones, with some not included. Of fewer than 650,000 clones in the sample, around 76% were seen once. The sample consisted of PBMCs. These receptors were collected from a woman between 35 and 50 years old in good health. Some clones in this sample may be carry-over from other donors' samples. CDR3s include the opening cysteine and the closing phenylalanine or tryptophan. D genes are given only for firm matches. Clone size is not always given. Where it is, it says once, few, many or a class for expanded clones.

V gene	J gene	clone size	D gene	CDR3 DNA	CDR3 protein
TRBV30	TRBJ2-2	many	-	TGTGCCTCAAACCCGACCAGCTGGATGGTTCGCACCGGGGAGCTGTTTTTT	CASNPTSWMVRTGELFF
TRBV18	TRBJ1-1	-	-	TGTGCCAGCTCACCAGGCAGGGGCACTGAAGCTTTCTTT	CASSPGRGTEAFF
TRBV5-1	TRBJ2-7	many	-	TGCGCCAGCAGCTTGGGGGACAACGACTCCTACGAGCAGTACTTC	CASSLGDNDSYEQYF
TRBV7-3	TRBJ2-5	-	-	TGTGCCAGCAGCTTAGATGGACCAGGAGAGACCCAGTACTTC	CASSLDGPGETQYF
TRBV28	TRBJ2-5	-	-	TGTGCCAGCAGCCCCACTTCGGTTAAGGATACCCAGTACTTC	CASSPTSVKDTQYF
TRBV9	TRBJ2-3	-	TRBD2	TGTGCCAGCAGCCCCGAGGTAAGGGCTAGCGGAAGGGAAGATACGCAGTATTTT	CASSPEVRASGREDTQYF
TRBV6-1	TRBJ1-5	-	-	TGTGCCAGCAGTGAACACCTCAATCAGCCCCAGCATTTT	CASSEHLNQPQHF
TRBV9	TRBJ2-1	-	TRBD2	TGTGCCAGCAGCGTATCCGGGACTAGCGGGAGCTATGAGCAGTTCTTC	CASSVSGTSGSYEQFF
TRBV4-1	TRBJ1-5	many	-	TGCGCCAGCAGCCAAGAGGGGGCTCAGCCCCAGCATTTT	CASSQEGAQPQHF
TRBV7-9	TRBJ2-3	-	TRBD2	TGTGCCAGCAGCTTAGGACTAGCGGCCACAGATACGCAGTATTTT	CASSLGLAATDTQYF
TRBV10-1	TRBJ2-7	-	TRBD2	TGCGCCAGCCGGCCCCTAAGGACTAGACCCTCCTACGAGCAGTACTTC	CASRPLRTRPSYEQYF
TRBV5-1	TRBJ2-7	-	-	TGCGCCAGCAGCCCCGATACCGACTCCTACGAGCAGTACTTC	CASSPDTDSYEQYF
TRBV28	TRBJ2-5	many	-	TGTGCCAGCAGTGGGCCCGGGCCGGGGGCGACCCAGTACTTC	CASSGPGPGATQYF
TRBV6-1	TRBJ1-5	-	TRBD1	TGTGCCAGCAGCGGACAGGGGGACAATCAGCCCCAGCATTTT	CASSGQGDNQPQHF
TRBV10-3	TRBJ2-3	few	TRBD2	TGTGCCATCAGCCTAGCGGGGACTGTGGATACGCAGTATTTT	CAISLAGTVDTQYF
TRBV11-2	TRBJ2-1	-	-	TGTGCCAGCAGCTCTTACACCTACAATGAGCAGTTCTTC	CASSSYTYNEQFF
TRBV7-9	TRBJ2-2	few	-	TGTGCCAGCAGCCAGGAGCAGGAGTCCGGGGAGCTGTTTTTT	CASSQEQESGELFF
TRBV19	TRBJ2-1	-	TRBD2	TGTGCCAGTAGTGGGACTAGCGGGAATGAGCAGTTCTTC	CASSGTSGNEQFF
TRBV15	TRBJ2-2	-	TRBD2	TGTGCCACCAGCAGATCCGGACTAGCGGGAAGCACCGGGGAGCTGTTTTTT	CATSRSGLAGSTGELFF
TRBV30	TRBJ2-1	-	-	TGTGCCTGGAGGTCCTCCTCCTACAATGAGCAGTTCTTC	CAWRSSSYNEQFF
TRBV7-8	TRBJ2-7	-	-	TGTGCCAGCAGTTATACCGGGACGGCGAATTACGAGCAGTACTTC	CASSYTGTANYEQYF
TRBV7-3	TRBJ2-2	-	-	TGTGCCAGCAGCCACCCAGGGGCGAACACCGGGGAGCTGTTTTTT	CASSHPGANTGELFF
TRBV6-4	TRBJ2-7	-	-	TGTGCCAGCAGCGTAGAGGCCAGCACATCCTACGAGCAGTACTTC	CASSVEASTSYEQYF
TRBV29-1	TRBJ2-2	-	-	TGCAGCACAGCCACCCCCGGAAACACCGGGGAGCTGTTTTTT	CSTATPGNTGELFF
TRBV2	TRBJ2-7	-	TRBD2	TGTGCCAGCATGGATGGCGGGAGCTCCTACGAGCAGTACTTC	CASMDGGSSYEQYF
TRBV18	TRBJ1-1	-	-	TGTGCCAGCTCACCTACCAGAGGTTACACTGAAGCTTTCTTT	CASSPTRGYTEAFF
TRBV18	TRBJ1-1	-	-	TGTGCCAGCTCACAGCCTCTGGGGACTGAAGCTTTCTTT	CASSQPLGTEAFF
TRBV18	TRBJ2-5	-	-	TGTGCCAGCTCACCACCGGCGGGCCCAGAGACCCAGTACTTC	CASSPPAGPETQYF
TRBV6-4	TRBJ2-1	few	-	TGTGCCAGCAGTGACGGTGGCGGTAGTAACAATGAGCAGTTCTTC	CASSDGGGSNNEQFF
TRBV27	TRBJ2-7	-	TRBD2	TGTGCCAGCAGTTACCACGGGGGACTAGCGGGAGCTTACGAGCAGTACTTC	CASSYHGGLAGAYEQYF
TRBV5-1	TRBJ1-1	-	TRBD1	TGCGCCAGCAGCGGAGGGACAGGTTGGGGATTGACTGAAGCTTTCTTT	CASSGGTGWGLTEAFF
TRBV7-2	TRBJ1-2	-	-	TGTGCCAGCAGCCCTCCAGAAGGGTGGTATGGCTACACCTTC	CASSPPEGWYGYTF
TRBV20-1	TRBJ1-3	-	-	TGCAGTGCTAGGGTAGGAAACACCATATATTTT	CSARVGNTIYF
TRBV7-2	TRBJ1-2	-	-	TGTGCCAGCAGCCCCCCCTTTGGGCGCCTGGGTGGCTACACCTTC	CASSPPFGRLGGYTF
TRBV27	TRBJ2-5	once	TRBD1	TGTGCCAGCAGTTTCGGGACAGGGGGGACCCAGTACTTC	CASSFGTGGTQYF
TRBV28	TRBJ2-7	-	-	TGTGCCAGCAGTTTGGGTACTTTATACGAGCAGTACTTC	CASSLGTLYEQYF
TRBV15	TRBJ2-3	-	TRBD2	TGTGCCACCAGCAGAGGACTAGCGGGAGTCGCAGATACGCAGTATTTT	CATSRGLAGVADTQYF
TRBV7-9	TRBJ1-4	-	-	TGTGCCAGCAGCTCCCCTCAGCGGTCAACTAATGAAAAACTGTTTTTT	CASSSPQRSTNEKLFF
TRBV15	TRBJ2-5	-	-	TGTGCCACCAGCAGAGATGTGGTAGAGACCCAGTACTTC	CATSRDVVETQYF
TRBV10-3	TRBJ1-5	-	-	TGTGCCATCAGTGAGTCTTTACTAGGTGAACAGCCCCAGCATTTT	CAISESLLGEQPQHF
TRBV6-4	TRBJ2-3	-	-	TGTGCCAGCAGTGAGCGCCCCAGCTCGCTCCGCACAGATACGCAGTATTTT	CASSERPSSLRTDTQYF
TRBV7-2	TRBJ2-7	-	TRBD1	TGTGCCAGCAGCTTAGGTCAGGGGGCACACACCTCCTACGAGCAGTACTTC	CASSLGQGAHTSYEQYF
TRBV29-1	TRBJ2-5	-	-	TGCAGCGTTGAAGGGACGGGGCGGGAGACCCAGTACTTC	CSVEGTGRETQYF
TRBV7-2	TRBJ2-3	-	TRBD2	TGTGCCAGCAGCTTCGTACTAGCGGAGGCAGATACGCAGTATTTT	CASSFVLAEADTQYF
TRBV9	TRBJ2-3	-	TRBD1	TGTGCCAGCAGCGTAGGGGGGACAGGGACCACAGATACGCAGTATTTT	CASSVGGTGTTDTQYF
TRBV28	TRBJ1-5	-	-	TGTGCCAGCAGTAGGTTAACCCAGCCCCAGCATTTT	CASSRLTQPQHF
TRBV25-1	TRBJ2-2	few	-	TGTGCCAGCAGGAGGGGAATGGGATTCACCGGGGAGCTGTTTTTT	CASRRGMGFTGELFF
TRBV2	TRBJ1-1	few	TRBD1	TGTGCCAGCGGTCGGGAGGCAGGGGGGAGCACTGAAGCTTTCTTT	CASGREAGGSTEAFF
TRBV28	TRBJ2-1	-	TRBD1	TGTGCCAGCAGAGCCCCTAGACAGGGGGTCACCAATGAGCAGTTCTTC	CASRAPRQGVTNEQFF
TRBV7-2	TRBJ2-7	once	TRBD2	TGTGCCAGCAGCTTAGCCTCCGGGACTAGCTACGAGCAGTACTTC	CASSLASGTSYEQYF
TRBV28	TRBJ1-2	-	-	TGTGCCAGCAGTTTGCCAGGCGGGTTCGGCTACACCTTC	CASSLPGGFGYTF